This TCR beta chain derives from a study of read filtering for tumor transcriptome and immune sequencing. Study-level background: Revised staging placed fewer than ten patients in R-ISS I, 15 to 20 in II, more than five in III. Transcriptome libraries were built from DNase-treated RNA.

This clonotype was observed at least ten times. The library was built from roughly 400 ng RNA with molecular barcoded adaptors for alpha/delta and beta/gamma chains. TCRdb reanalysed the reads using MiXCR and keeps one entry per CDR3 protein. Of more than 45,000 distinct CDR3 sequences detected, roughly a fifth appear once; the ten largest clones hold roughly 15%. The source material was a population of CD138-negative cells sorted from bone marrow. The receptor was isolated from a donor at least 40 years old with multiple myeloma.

The CDR3 reads CSVELAGDTQYF. The CDR3 coding sequence is TGCAGCGTTGAACTAGCGGGAGATACGCAGTATTTT. The chain couples TRBV29-1 to TRBJ2-3; 8 nucleotides match TRBD2. V gave up 2 bases and J gave up 5 bases; unmatched junction bases: 0. This CDR3 has 12 amino acids. Germline V gives CDR1 SQVTM, CDR2 ANQGSEA.